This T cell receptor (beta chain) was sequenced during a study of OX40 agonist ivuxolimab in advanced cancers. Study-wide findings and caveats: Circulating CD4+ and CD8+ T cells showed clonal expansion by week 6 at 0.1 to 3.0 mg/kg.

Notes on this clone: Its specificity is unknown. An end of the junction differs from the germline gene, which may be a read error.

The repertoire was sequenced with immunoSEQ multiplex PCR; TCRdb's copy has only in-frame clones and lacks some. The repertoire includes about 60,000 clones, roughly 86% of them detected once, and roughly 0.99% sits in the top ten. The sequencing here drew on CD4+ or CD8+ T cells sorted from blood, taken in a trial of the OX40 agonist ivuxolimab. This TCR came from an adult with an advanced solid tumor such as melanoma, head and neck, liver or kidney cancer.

CDR3 in DNA: TGTGCCAGCTCACCCCAAGGACAGCCCGAAGCGGGAGGGCCCCTCTTTTTC. It specifies CASSPQGQPEAGGPLFF. The J gene is TRBJ2-7, the V gene TRBV18, with TRBD2 matching 10 bases. Germline V lookup: CDR1 KGHSH, CDR2 LQKENI. This CDR3 is 17 amino acids long.